Sequencing of this T cell receptor beta chain was carried out in a study of patients and donors after allogeneic stem cell transplantation. A single record per CDR3 protein comes from TCRdb applying MiXCR to the RT-PCR reads. The sample records 920,000 or so distinct CDR3 sequences, 15% to 20% being singletons. V lost 5 bases to trimming and J lost 4 bases; unmatched junction nucleotides: 10. Germline V lookup: CDR1 SGHVS, CDR2 FQNEAQ. The CDR3 spans 15 residues. The receptor was isolated from a human donor who was either an allogeneic HSCT recipient or a stem cell or donor lymphocyte infusion donor (not recorded which). It is not recorded whose cells these are; they may come from a transplant donor. The chain joins TRBV7-8 to TRBJ1-2; 7 bases align to TRBD1. Material: blood, either unsorted or a sorted T cell fraction (not recorded which). The CDR3 DNA is TGTGCCAGCAGCACGAGACAGGGCCGTTCCTATGGCTACACCTTC. Amino acids: CASSTRQGRSYGYTF.